What follows are 12 T cell receptor beta chains derived from one specimen sequenced in a study of shared clonotypes between healthy human individuals. Some clones are missing from TCRdb's copy, which holds only in-frame ones; the method was immunoSEQ multiplex PCR. The sample lists approximately 350,000 clones, about 96% occurring once. Material: memory CD8+ T cells sorted from blood. Subset noted: CD45RO+ cells pooled with CCR7-negative TemRA cells. Receptors were obtained from a man younger than 45 in good health.

This rearrangement joins TRBV29-1 to TRBJ2-7; D remains ambiguous. V was trimmed by 4 bases and J by 4 bases, leaving 8 bases between them. Germline V gene sequence: CDR1 SQVTM, CDR2 ANQGSEA. This CDR3 comprises 11 residues. The CDR3 loop is CSVVSGYEQYF. The CDR3 DNA is TGCAGCGTTGTCTCGGGTTACGAGCAGTACTTC.

This clone was found once. V is TRBV19 and J is TRBJ2-1; weak D call: TRBD2 (5 bases). V lost 2 bases and J 7 bases, leaving 9 bases between the germline ends. Per the germline V gene, CDR1 is LNHDA and CDR2 is SQIVND (reference sequence). The CDR3 is made up of 13 amino acids. The CDR3 region has the DNA TGTGCCAGTAGTATAACGCTAGCTAATGAGCAGTTCTTC. Its translation: CASSITLANEQFF.

This rearrangement joins TRBV5-1 to TRBJ2-1; D might be TRBD1 (7 bases). The germline gives CDR1 SGHRS, CDR2 YFSETQ. The CDR3 runs 14 residues. V lost 2 bases and J lost 8, with 14 bases in between. DNA of the CDR3: TGCGCCAGCAGCTTCCCAGGGGGGTCCGATGAGCAGTTCTTC. Its translation: CASSFPGGSDEQFF.

The rearrangement links TRBV4-1 to TRBJ1-3; a weak D match, TRBD1 (6 bases). The CDR3 runs 15 residues. V was pared by 4 bases and J by 4 bases, with 14 bases between. The germline gives CDR1 MGHRA, CDR2 YSYEKL. Written as DNA, the CDR3 is TGCGCCAGCAGCCGCACTCTAGGGGGGGGAAACACCATATATTTT. Residues: CASSRTLGGGNTIYF.

The chain recombines TRBV7-9 with TRBJ1-1; D gene unclear. Germline V gene sequence: CDR1 SEHNR, CDR2 FQNEAQ (reference sequence). V shed 4 bases and J shed 0 bases, with 21 bases lying between them. CDR3 size: 18 residues. The CDR3 here is CASSSIPPTWQLNTEAFF. The CDR3 DNA is TGTGCCAGCAGCTCGATCCCGCCCACCTGGCAGCTGAACACTGAAGCTTTCTTT.

This chain joins TRBV19 and TRBJ1-3, with D possibly TRBD1 on 6 matching bases. With 3 bases removed from V and 4 bases from J, the gap between germline ends came to 13 bases. Germline CDR1 reads LNHDA; CDR2 reads SQIVND (reference sequence). The CDR3 is made up of 15 amino acids. As DNA, the CDR3 is TGTGCCAGTAGTATCACAGGGCGTGCAGGAAACACCATATATTTT. It translates to CASSITGRAGNTIYF.

CDR3 sequence: CASSKGLAGGDTQYF. The CDR3 DNA sequence: TGTGCCAGTAGTAAGGGACTAGCGGGAGGAGATACGCAGTATTTT. V and J are TRBV19 and TRBJ2-3; TRBD2 matches at 15 bases. Germline V gene data show CDR1 as LNHDA and CDR2 as SQIVND (reference sequence). V dropped 4 bases and J dropped 5; count of bases not matched to a gene: 1. CDR3 length: 15 amino acids.

The chain links TRBV2 to TRBJ1-3, with TRBD1 as a possible D gene (5 bases). V lost 5 bases and J 8 bases, leaving 22 bases between the germline ends. CDR1 and CDR2 from the germline V gene are SNHLY and FYNNEI. CDR3 length: 16 residues. CDR3 DNA sequence: TGTGCCAGCAGTCCCCGGGCCTGGACAAAGAGACACACCATATATTTT. Protein product: CASSPRAWTKRHTIYF.

In DNA form, the CDR3 reads TGTGCCAGCAGCGTAGGGCAGAGGGGAAGCGAGCAGTACTTC. It specifies CASSVGQRGSEQYF. This chain links TRBV9 with TRBJ2-7; D possibly uses TRBD1 or TRBD2 (5 bases each). CDR1 is SGDLS, CDR2 YYNGEE, per germline. Trimming left V 0 bases short and J 6 bases short, with 13 bases between. The CDR3 spans 14 residues.

The chain recombines TRBV7-9 with TRBJ2-7, with 7 bases matching TRBD2. Germline CDR1 and CDR2: SEHNR and FQNEAQ (reference sequence). The CDR3 sequence is 16 residues long. The J segment lost 4 bases and the V segment lost 5 bases, leaving 14 bases of the junction unmatched. The CDR3 region is CASSQGVAGVLYEQYF. The CDR3 DNA follows: TGTGCCAGCAGCCAGGGAGTGGCGGGAGTTTTGTACGAGCAGTACTTC.

The table lists this clone with a count of one. The J gene is TRBJ2-7, the V gene TRBV19; TRBD2 agrees at 9 bases. The germline V gene encodes CDR1 LNHDA and CDR2 SQIVND (reference sequence). V dropped 2 bases and J dropped 3; count of bases not matched to a gene: 5. The CDR3 extends over 15 amino acids. CDR3 DNA sequence: TGTGCCAGTAGTATATTGGGGACTAGCAACTACGAGCAGTACTTC. Protein sequence: CASSILGTSNYEQYF.

With regard to this clone: The junction and the germline gene differ at one end; a read error may be behind it. This sequence joins TRBV7-7 and TRBJ2-7; a possible D gene is TRBD2 (5 bases). There are 13 residues in the CDR3. In germline, CDR1 is SSHAT, CDR2 FNYEAQ (reference sequence). This chain's CDR3 is CASSLMDSYEQYF. The CDR3 bases are TGTGCTAGCAGCTTAATGGACTCATACGAGCAGTACTTC.